The 29 T cell receptor beta chains in this list originate from one sample, sequenced in a study of blood T cell repertoires in COVID-19. The method was immunoSEQ multiplex PCR; TCRdb's version includes in-frame clones alone and lacks a portion of them. The sample holds under 150,000 clones, 80% to 85% seen once. What was sequenced was PBMCs or T cells enriched from blood (not recorded which). The receptor set was obtained from a woman aged 45 to 65 who had been exposed to COVID-19.

The table lists this clone with a count of one. This chain uses TRBV4-3 with TRBJ2-1; TRBD2 is a possible D gene (5 bases). The CDR3 has 16 amino acids. Germline CDR1 and CDR2: LGHNA and YSLEER. Trimming pared 2 bases from V and 5 bases from J, leaving 16 bases between. The CDR3 reads CASSQRRAGYDNEQFF. Written as DNA, the CDR3 is TGCGCCAGCAGCCAAAGGCGGGCCGGGTATGACAATGAGCAGTTCTTC.

This chain uses TRBV11-2 with TRBJ1-6; TRBD1 aligns across 8 bases. This CDR3 spans 15 amino acids. The trim removed 5 bases at V and 8 bases at J, leaving 8 bases unmatched. The germline V gene encodes CDR1 SGHAT and CDR2 FQNNGV. The CDR3: CASSEDRGGYSPLHF. CDR3 bases: TGTGCCAGCAGCGAAGACAGGGGAGGGTATTCACCCCTCCACTTT.

This clone was counted a single time. This chain joins TRBV4-3 and TRBJ1-2; TRBD1 matches at 7 bases. This CDR3 spans 16 amino acids. Trimming removed 1 base from V and 3 bases from J; junction bases left unmatched: 8. The germline gives CDR1 LGHNA, CDR2 YSLEER. CDR3 region: CASSQGAWQGDYGYTF. In nucleotides, the CDR3 is TGCGCCAGCAGCCAAGGGGCCTGGCAGGGGGACTATGGCTACACCTTC.

The chain is built from TRBV5-4 and TRBJ2-6; possible D gene TRBD1, 5 bases. V lost 10 bases and J lost 2, with 10 bases in between. The CDR3 spans 13 residues. Germline V CDR1 and CDR2: SGHNT, YYREEE (reference sequence). CDR3 region: CAARVTGANVLTF. CDR3 nucleotides: TGTGCCGCCAGGGTAACTGGGGCCAACGTCCTGACTTTC.

The J gene is TRBJ2-7, the V gene TRBV5-6; 10 bases line up with TRBD1. V was pared by 6 bases and J by 2 bases, with 5 bases of the junction left unmatched. CDR3 size: 14 residues. Germline CDR1 and CDR2: SGHDT and YYEEEE. The CDR3 bases are TGTGCCAGCAAAAAAGGACAGGGGGCCTACGAGCAGTACTTC. The encoded protein is CASKKGQGAYEQYF. Filled out from reference TRBV5-6 and TRBJ2-7, the complete variable domain reads DAGVTQSPTHLIKTRGQQVTLRCSPKSGHDTVSWYQQALGQGPQFIFQYYEEEERQRGNFPDRFSGHQFPNYSSELNVNALLLGDSALYLCASKKGQGAYEQYFGPGTRLTVT.

This rearrangement joins TRBV9 to TRBJ2-7, with 7 nucleotides matching TRBD2. This CDR3 spans 14 amino acids. Per germline, CDR1 SGDLS and CDR2 YYNGEE. J gave up 7 bases and V 7 bases, and 14 bases lay outside the gene matches. CDR3 DNA sequence: TGTGCCAGCGCCGGGGAGGGCCGCTTTGGTGAGCAGTACTTC. This codes for CASAGEGRFGEQYF.

This sequence joins TRBV6-5 and TRBJ1-1; D gene ambiguous. Trimming stripped 5 bases from V and 0 bases from J, with 13 bases between. CDR1 is MNHEY and CDR2 is SVGAGI in the germline V gene. This CDR3 has 15 amino acids. The CDR3 bases are TGTGCCAGCAGTCTAATTAGAGCTCTGAACACTGAAGCTTTCTTT. Protein sequence: CASSLIRALNTEAFF.

This sequence joins TRBV29-1 and TRBJ1-1; the D gene is possibly TRBD1 (5 bases). The V gene's germline CDR1 is SQVTM and CDR2 ANQGSEA. The CDR3 loop spans 14 amino acids. The germline V and J ends were trimmed by 3 bases and 4 bases, with 15 bases remaining between them. For the CDR3, the DNA is TGCAGCGTTGACGAGCGGGGGATTGGCACTGAAGCTTTCTTT. Translated: CSVDERGIGTEAFF.

The chain is built from TRBV27 and TRBJ1-1; D remains unclear. Trimming removed 8 bases from V and 0 bases from J, with 19 bases in between. CDR1 and CDR2 (germline): MNHEY, SMNVEV (reference sequence). This CDR3 has 16 residues. The CDR3 region has the DNA TGTGCCAGCGCGCCCCTTACAGCTTCCCTGAACACTGAAGCTTTCTTT. Protein: CASAPLTASLNTEAFF.

This chain connects TRBV6-2 or TRBV6-3 to TRBJ2-2, with a possible D match to TRBD2 (5 bases). Per germline, CDR1 MNHEY and CDR2 SVGEGT. This CDR3 region has 14 residues. Trimming stripped 6 bases from V and 8 bases from J, with 16 bases between. The DNA of the CDR3 is TGTGCCAGCAGCCCTACGATGAGGGTTGGGGAGCTGTTTTTT. As protein: CASSPTMRVGELFF.

The chain recombines TRBV3-1 (or the pseudogene TRBV3-2) with TRBJ1-2; possibly TRBD1 for D (6 bases). The ends were cut back, 5 bases at V and 4 bases at J, with 17 bases in the middle. Germline values: CDR1 LGHDT, CDR2 YNNKEL (reference sequence). The CDR3 has 15 residues. The CDR3 here is CASSEGLGAAYGYTF. The CDR3 coding sequence is TGTGCCAGCAGCGAAGGCCTGGGGGCTGCCTATGGCTACACCTTC.

This clone has a single count. The chain links TRBV6-6 to TRBJ2-5; TRBD1 matches at 9 bases. CDR3 length: 14 amino acids. CDR1 and CDR2 (germline): MNHNY, SVGAGI (reference sequence). Trimming took 7 bases from V and 5 from J; bases not matched to a gene: 8. The CDR3: CASIGQGWGETQYF. CDR3 DNA sequence: TGTGCCAGCATTGGACAGGGGTGGGGGGAGACCCAGTACTTC.

This clone has a single count. V is TRBV6-5 and J is TRBJ2-1, with TRBD1 identical over 9 bases. Trimming cost V 10 bases and J 8 bases; bases outside gene matches: 9. The germline V gene encodes CDR1 MNHEY and CDR2 SVGAGI. The CDR3 sequence is 13 residues long. For the CDR3, the DNA is TGTGCCACTCAACAGGGGGCGTATGATGAGCAGTTCTTC. The encoded protein is CATQQGAYDEQFF.

The chain joins TRBV11-3 to TRBJ2-1, with 7 bases fitting TRBD2. Per the germline V gene, CDR1 is SGHNT and CDR2 is YENEEA. V lost 3 bases and J lost 0; bases outside the gene matches: 8. The CDR3 has 17 amino acids. CDR3 nucleotides: TGTGCCAGCAGCTTGGCCCCAGCGGGGAGCTCCTACAATGAGCAGTTCTTC. Protein: CASSLAPAGSSYNEQFF.

V gene TRBV7-2 combines with J gene TRBJ1-5; unclear D gene. The germline V gene encodes CDR1 SGHTA and CDR2 FQGNSA. Trimming left V 0 bases short and J 11 bases short, with 11 bases between. The CDR3 has 13 amino acids. CDR3 in amino acids: CASSLAFGSSQHF. CDR3 coding DNA: TGTGCCAGCAGCTTAGCATTCGGGTCGTCCCAGCATTTT.

This rearrangement joins TRBV25-1 to TRBJ2-5; the match to TRBD2 covers 7 bases. Germline V gene lookup returns CDR1 MGHDK and CDR2 SYGVNS. J gave up 2 bases and V 5 bases, and 5 bases lay outside the gene matches. The CDR3 loop spans 14 amino acids. CDR3 sequence: CASSSGRVQETQYF. The CDR3 DNA reads as TGTGCCAGCAGTTCAGGGAGGGTGCAAGAGACCCAGTACTTC.

V gene TRBV5-4 combines with J gene TRBJ2-1; 7 bases agree with TRBD1. V shed 2 bases and J 10 bases; nucleotides not matched to a gene: 6. In germline, CDR1 is SGHNT, CDR2 YYREEE (reference sequence). The CDR3 totals 13 residues. In DNA, the CDR3 is TGTGCCAGCAGCTTCGCTGGACAGGCGGAGCAGTTCTTC. The encoded protein is CASSFAGQAEQFF.

The genes are TRBV4-3 and TRBJ1-2; TRBD1 might be the D (5 bases). Germline assignment: CDR1 LGHNA and CDR2 YSLEER. This CDR3 comprises 15 residues. V was trimmed by 1 base and J by 5 bases, leaving 14 bases between them. CDR3 DNA sequence: TGCGCCAGCAGCCAAGGGAGGGGTGGGTTATATGGCTACACCTTC. Its protein is CASSQGRGGLYGYTF.

The genes are TRBV18 and TRBJ2-1; 12 positions match TRBD2. V was clipped by 0 bases and J by 8 bases; unmatched bases: 5. Germline loops: CDR1 KGHSH, CDR2 LQKENI. This CDR3 has 16 residues. CDR3 coding DNA: TGTGCCAGCTCACCACCGAGACTAGCGGGAGTTGATGAGCAGTTCTTC. Its protein is CASSPPRLAGVDEQFF.

As concerns this clone: This sample includes further DNA sequences coding for the same CDR3. The rearrangement joins TRBV9 to TRBJ1-2; TRBD1 might be the D (5 bases). CDR3 length equals 14 residues. CDR1 and CDR2 from the germline V gene are SGDLS and YYNGEE. Trimming shortened V by 0 bases and J by 4 bases, and 10 bases separated the two germline ends. The CDR3 sequence: CASSVGGLSYGYTF. CDR3 DNA sequence: TGTGCCAGCAGCGTAGGGGGCCTTTCCTATGGCTACACCTTC.

This chain connects TRBV7-2 to TRBJ2-3; D gene ambiguous. V was cut by 3 bases and J by 3 bases, with 7 bases left in between. Germline V gene sequence: CDR1 SGHTA, CDR2 FQGNSA. CDR3 length: 13 amino acids. This chain's CDR3 is CASSFVRTDTQYF. CDR3 DNA: TGTGCCAGCAGCTTCGTTCGGACAGATACGCAGTATTTT. The complete variable domain, with remaining parts taken from reference TRBV7-2 and TRBJ2-3, reads GAGVSQSPSNKVTEKGKDVELRCDPISGHTALYWYRQSLGQGLEFLIYFQGNSAPDKSGLPSDRFSAERTGGSVSTLTIQRTQQEDSAVYLCASSFVRTDTQYFGPGTRLTVL.

The chain employs TRBV6-5 and TRBJ2-5, with 9 nucleotides matching TRBD2. Germline loops: CDR1 MNHEY, CDR2 SVGAGI. V gave up 7 bases and J gave up 3 bases; unmatched junction bases: 9. The CDR3 totals 15 residues. CDR3: CASTHTLAGKETQYF. CDR3 coding DNA: TGTGCCAGCACCCACACCCTAGCGGGGAAAGAGACCCAGTACTTC.

This clone was seen more than once but under ten times. Other DNA variants within this sample encode the same CDR3. The J gene is TRBJ1-1, the V gene TRBV18; D is possibly TRBD1 (6 bases). This CDR3 region has 13 residues. CDR1 KGHSH and CDR2 LQKENI come from the germline V gene. V was shortened by 6 bases and J by 1 base, with 9 bases between the two germline ends. CDR3 in DNA: TGTGCCAGCTCGCAGGGACAGAACACTGAAGCTTTCTTT. It is translated as CASSQGQNTEAFF.

As for this clone: Here the CDR3 omits its conserved ending phenylalanine or tryptophan, so a read error is the likely source. The limits of the CDR3 on the DNA are not certain, so only TCRdb's listed CDR3 is given. J is TRBJ1-2 and V is TRBV20-1. Ends included, the CDR3 has 11 residues. Germline V gene sequence: CDR1 DFQATT, CDR2 SNEGSKA (reference sequence). CDR3 sequence reads: CSARGGLTRLV.

This clone was seen repeatedly, ten times or more. The chain carries TRBV5-5 and TRBJ1-6; D is unclear. Between the trimmed V and J ends, which lost 7 bases and 0 bases, there was a span of 14 bases. CDR3 length: 16 amino acids. Germline V gene sequence: CDR1 SGHKS, CDR2 YYEKEE (reference sequence). The DNA for the CDR3 is TGTGCCAGCGGAACAACACAGAGCTCCTATAATTCACCCCTCCACTTT. It is translated as CASGTTQSSYNSPLHF.

The count of this clone is one. This chain connects TRBV4-3 to TRBJ2-4; a possible D gene is TRBD2 (5 bases). Trimming removed 0 bases at V and 1 base at J, with 13 bases between. Looked up from germline, CDR1 is LGHNA and CDR2 is YSLEER. The CDR3 length is 17 residues. DNA of the CDR3: TGCGCCAGCAGCCAAGATTTGCGGAGGTCGGCCAAAAACATTCAGTACTTC. Translating gives CASSQDLRRSAKNIQYF.

As to this clone: The same CDR3 also results from other DNA sequences found in this sample. The genes are TRBV6-5 and TRBJ2-5, with D maybe TRBD2 (5 bases). The CDR3 loop spans 13 amino acids. The ends were cut back, 2 bases at V and 4 bases at J, with 8 bases in the middle. CDR1 is MNHEY and CDR2 is SVGAGI in the germline V gene. As DNA, the CDR3 is TGTGCCAGCAGTTACGGAGGAGGAGAGACCCAGTACTTC. Translated, it gives CASSYGGGETQYF.

This chain uses TRBV29-1 with TRBJ2-1; D is unclear. Germline loops: CDR1 SQVTM, CDR2 ANQGSEA. The CDR3 totals 14 residues. Trimming took off 2 bases at V and 3 bases at J, with 11 bases between the two ends. CDR3 in DNA: TGCAGCGTTGAAAGCCAGGTCTACTACAATGAGCAGTTCTTC. Its protein product is CSVESQVYYNEQFF.

The CDR3 protein is CAVQGARGKGDSPLHF. In DNA, the CDR3 is TGTGCCGTACAGGGGGCAAGAGGAAAGGGGGATTCACCCCTCCACTTT. V and J are TRBV10-3 and TRBJ1-6, with TRBD1 matching 9 bases. This CDR3 comprises 16 residues. Germline CDR1 and CDR2: ENHRY and SYGVKD. J lost 8 bases, V lost 11 bases, and 16 bases had no gene match.